A selection of T cell receptor beta chains follows, all from one sample in a study of shared clonotypes between healthy human individuals. Clones were sequenced by immunoSEQ multiplex PCR, and TCRdb holds only the in-frame ones, with some missing. This sample has under 2.5 million clones; around 90% occur once, and the top ten carry about 0.36%. Sequenced material: naive CD4+ T cells from PBMCs. All receptors derive from a man between 18 and 35 years old in good health. Some clones in this sample may be carry-over from other donors' samples. CDR3s include the opening cysteine and the closing phenylalanine or tryptophan. A D gene is named only where the DNA matches it firmly. A clone size is listed for some rows: how often the clone was seen (once, few, many), or a class if it is expanded.

clone_size	v_call	d_call	j_call	cdr3_nt	cdr3_aa
-	TRBV15	-	TRBJ1-2	TGTGCCACCAGCACCTACTTTACAGGGTACTTCGGCTACACCTTC	CATSTYFTGYFGYTF
-	TRBV9	TRBD1	TRBJ2-1	TGTGCCAGCAGCGTAGCTGGGGGACAGAGATACAATGAGCAGTTCTTC	CASSVAGGQRYNEQFF
-	TRBV18	-	TRBJ2-1	TGTGCCAGCTCACCACAAGGCCATGAGCAGTTCTTC	CASSPQGHEQFF
-	TRBV5-1	TRBD2	TRBJ2-1	TGCGCCAGCAGCGAGGGACTAGCGACCTACAATGAGCAGTTCTTC	CASSEGLATYNEQFF
-	TRBV7-2	TRBD2	TRBJ2-1	TGTGCCAGCAGCACAAGATGGCTAGCGGGAGGCTCCTACAATGAGCAGTTCTTC	CASSTRWLAGGSYNEQFF
once	TRBV29-1	-	TRBJ1-2	TGCAGCGTGGCCCTCCAGGGGATCGGCTACACCTTC	CSVALQGIGYTF
-	TRBV5-1	-	TRBJ1-3	TGCGCCAGCAGCGCCACAGGGAAAAGGAGCTCTGGAAACACCATATATTTT	CASSATGKRSSGNTIYF
-	TRBV15	TRBD2	TRBJ2-7	TGTGCCACCAGCCCTCCTGGGGCGGGGGAGCTTTCCTACGAGCAGTACTTC	CATSPPGAGELSYEQYF
-	TRBV18	-	TRBJ1-1	TGTGCCAGCTCAGTGGCAGGGGAGAACACTGAAGCTTTCTTT	CASSVAGENTEAFF
-	TRBV28	-	TRBJ2-7	TGTGCCAGCAGTTTATCCGGGGACACAAGTGCCACTTACGAGCAGTACTTC	CASSLSGDTSATYEQYF
-	TRBV23-1	-	TRBJ2-3	TGCGCCAGCAAACGGACAGCCTTGGATACGCAGTATTTT	CASKRTALDTQYF
-	TRBV14	TRBD2	TRBJ2-1	TGTGCCAGCAGCCACACCATCGGGACTAGCGGGCCGACAAACAATGAGCAGTTCTTC	CASSHTIGTSGPTNNEQFF
once	TRBV5-4	-	TRBJ2-4	TGTGCCAGCAGTCCTCCCAGCACCCAAAACATTCAGTACTTC	CASSPPSTQNIQYF
-	TRBV6-1	-	TRBJ1-2	TGTGCCAGCAGTGAAGTCGGCGCCGTGAACTATGGCTACACCTTC	CASSEVGAVNYGYTF
once	TRBV4-3	-	TRBJ2-5	TGCGCCAGCAGCCTTAATCTGCGGGATGAGACCCAGTACTTC	CASSLNLRDETQYF
-	TRBV9	TRBD1	TRBJ1-3	TGTGCCAGCAGCGGACAGGGACCCAACTCTGGAAACACCATATATTTT	CASSGQGPNSGNTIYF
-	TRBV5-1	-	TRBJ1-1	TGCGCCAGCAGCTCTGCCACAGGTAACACTGAAGCTTTCTTT	CASSSATGNTEAFF
-	TRBV29-1	-	TRBJ2-7	TGCAGCGTTGCTGGGGCCTCCTACGAGCAGTACTTC	CSVAGASYEQYF
-	TRBV27	-	TRBJ1-2	TGTGCCAGCAGTCGGGACGGTCGAATCTATGGCTACACCTTC	CASSRDGRIYGYTF
-	TRBV27	TRBD2	TRBJ2-5	TGTGCCAGCAGTTTATCTGCGGGGGACCGGCAAGAGACCCAGTACTTC	CASSLSAGDRQETQYF
-	TRBV7-9	-	TRBJ2-3	TGTGCCAGCAGCACCACAGGACGCGGGGTTCTCACAGATACGCAGTATTTT	CASSTTGRGVLTDTQYF
-	TRBV9	-	TRBJ2-5	TGTGCCAGCAGCGTAGCCCCACCAGAGACCCAGTACTTC	CASSVAPPETQYF
-	TRBV27	-	TRBJ2-2	TGTGCCAGCAGTGGGAGGGGGGCAGGTAGCATGAACCAGAACACCGGGGAGCTGTTTTTT	CASSGRGAGSMNQNTGELFF
-	TRBV6-1	-	TRBJ2-3	TGTGCCAGCAGTGCCGGACAGTACACAGATACGCAGTATTTT	CASSAGQYTDTQYF
once	TRBV18	-	TRBJ2-7	TGTGCCAGCTCACCATACCGGGGTCGTATCTACGAGCAGTACTTC	CASSPYRGRIYEQYF
once	TRBV18	-	TRBJ2-1	TGTGCCAGCTCACTCGACGGGGGCTTGAATGAGCAGTTCTTC	CASSLDGGLNEQFF
-	TRBV5-4	-	TRBJ1-2	TGTGCCAGCAGCTTTAAGACGCAATCCGCAGGCTACACCTTC	CASSFKTQSAGYTF
-	TRBV5-4	-	TRBJ2-7	TGTGCCAGCAGCTTTGGGCTAGCGCCCTACGAGCAGTACTTC	CASSFGLAPYEQYF
-	TRBV28	-	TRBJ2-7	TGTGCCAGCAGTTTATTACGGCGGGCCCGGGCCGCCTACTACGAGCAGTACTTC	CASSLLRRARAAYYEQYF
-	TRBV2	TRBD2	TRBJ2-1	TGTGCCAGCCAACAAGGAGGCGGGAGTGGCTCCTACAATGAGCAGTTCTTC	CASQQGGGSGSYNEQFF
-	TRBV29-1	-	TRBJ1-2	TGCAGCGTTGCCCGGGGCTTGGGTGGCTACACCTTC	CSVARGLGGYTF
-	TRBV9	-	TRBJ2-3	TGTGCCAGCAACTCCCTGCGGGACTCGGGCACAGATACGCAGTATTTT	CASNSLRDSGTDTQYF
once	TRBV5-1	TRBD2	TRBJ2-5	TGCGCCAGCAGCTTGGGCGGGGGGACGCAAGAGACCCAGTACTTC	CASSLGGGTQETQYF
-	TRBV10-1	-	TRBJ2-7	TGCGCCAGCAGTGAACGGACAGTTTCACCCTACGAGCAGTACTTC	CASSERTVSPYEQYF
-	TRBV5-1	-	TRBJ2-5	TGCGCCACTGGGGACCAAGAGACCCAGTACTTC	CATGDQETQYF
-	TRBV7-2	-	TRBJ2-3	TGTGCCAGCAGCTTACTGCCTACAGATACGCAGTATTTT	CASSLLPTDTQYF
-	TRBV5-1	-	TRBJ1-5	TGCGCCAGCAGCCTGGGGCCCAAGGGAACGAATCAGCCCCAGCATTTT	CASSLGPKGTNQPQHF
-	TRBV5-1	-	TRBJ2-3	TGCGCCAGCAGCCCCGAGCGGAGTCGCACAGATACGCAGTATTTT	CASSPERSRTDTQYF
-	TRBV2	TRBD1	TRBJ2-1	TGTGCCAGCAGACCGGGACAGGGGGACAATGAGCAGTTCTTC	CASRPGQGDNEQFF
-	TRBV5-6	TRBD2	TRBJ2-5	TGTGCCAGCAGCCCTTGGCCTAGCGGGAGAGGCCAAGAGACCCAGTACTTC	CASSPWPSGRGQETQYF
-	TRBV9	TRBD1	TRBJ2-7	TGTGCCAGCAGCTTTGGACAGGGGTCCTACGAGCAGTACTTC	CASSFGQGSYEQYF